This record concerns one T cell receptor beta chain sequence. The antigen is unknown. These data come from a study of molecular identifiers for immune sequencing clone quantification. Each CDR3 protein gets one entry after TCRdb re-called the PCR reads with MiXCR. The sample has around 470,000 distinct CDR3 sequences; approximately 25% are singletons. General study results and limits: The study reportedly detected spiked Jurkat TCR RNA from one cell among approximately 1 million naive cells.

Sorting isolated naive CD8 T cells as CD8+CD4-CCR7+CD45RA+ events. Between the trimmed V and J ends, which lost 11 bases and 2 bases, there was a span of 16 bases. CDR1 is LGHNA, CDR2 YSLEER, per germline. This CDR3 is 14 amino acids long. The receptor comes from a human donor in good health. Some libraries in this study had Jurkat cell RNA spiked in. Material: naive CD8+ T cells from blood, with Jurkat cell RNA spiked in. As to subset: FACS-sorted CD8+CD4-CCR7+CD45RA+ naive T cells. This chain links TRBV4-3 with TRBJ1-3; a weak D match, TRBD1 (5 bases). CDR3 sequence reads: CARRQGVAGNTIYF. The CDR3 DNA reads as TGCGCCCGCCGCCAAGGGGTAGCTGGAAACACCATATATTTT.